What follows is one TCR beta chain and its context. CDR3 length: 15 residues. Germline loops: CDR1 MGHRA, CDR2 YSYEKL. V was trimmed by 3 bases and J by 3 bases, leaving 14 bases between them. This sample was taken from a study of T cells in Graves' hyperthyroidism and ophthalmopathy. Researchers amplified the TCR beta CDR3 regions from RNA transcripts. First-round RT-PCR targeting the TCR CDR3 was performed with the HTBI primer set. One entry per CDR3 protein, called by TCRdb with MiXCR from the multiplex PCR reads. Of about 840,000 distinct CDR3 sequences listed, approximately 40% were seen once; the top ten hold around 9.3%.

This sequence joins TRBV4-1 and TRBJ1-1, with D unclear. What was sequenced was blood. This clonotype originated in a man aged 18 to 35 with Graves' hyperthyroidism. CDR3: CASSQSPEPDTEAFF. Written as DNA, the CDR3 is TGCGCCAGCAGCCAGTCCCCTGAGCCGGACACTGAAGCTTTCTTT.